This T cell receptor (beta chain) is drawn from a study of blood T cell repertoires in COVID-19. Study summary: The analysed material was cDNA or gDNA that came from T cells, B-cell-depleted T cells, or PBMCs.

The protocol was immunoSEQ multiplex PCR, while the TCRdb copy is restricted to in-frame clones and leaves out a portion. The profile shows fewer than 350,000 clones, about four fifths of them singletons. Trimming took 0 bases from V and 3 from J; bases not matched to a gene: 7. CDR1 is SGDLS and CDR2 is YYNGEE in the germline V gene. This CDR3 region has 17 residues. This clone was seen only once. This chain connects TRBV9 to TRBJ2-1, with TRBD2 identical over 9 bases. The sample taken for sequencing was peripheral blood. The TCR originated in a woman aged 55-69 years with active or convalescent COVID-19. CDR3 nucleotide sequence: TGTGCCAGCAGCGTAGAATTAGCGGGGGTAAACTACAATGAGCAGTTCTTC. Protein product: CASSVELAGVNYNEQFF.